This TCR beta chain comes out of a study of molecular identifiers for immune sequencing clone quantification. Study-level information: Replicates involved a five-way split of RNA from approximately 20,000 or 98,000 naive CD8 cells, with sequencing of four.

The CDR3 runs to 13 residues. V was pared by 4 bases and J by 0 bases, with 7 bases between. Germline loops: CDR1 GTSNPN, CDR2 SVGIG (reference sequence). This clonotype was counted a few times. Sorted cells numbering about 20,000 to 1,000,000, with 10%, 30% or 50% RNA, yielded the naive CD8 libraries. Previously described methods and listed TCR primers were employed for the bulk TCR libraries. Via MiXCR, TCRdb re-called the PCR reads, giving one row per CDR3 protein. Of a few hundred thousand distinct CDR3 sequences detected, about a fifth appear once; the ten largest clones hold approximately 0.84%.

This TCR derives from a human donor in good health. Some libraries in this study had Jurkat cell RNA spiked in. Sequencing was performed on naive CD8+ T cells from blood, with Jurkat cell RNA spiked in. Stated subset: FACS-sorted CD8+CD4-CCR7+CD45RA+ naive T cells. V usage is TRBV30 and J usage is TRBJ1-3; D uncertain. CDR3 DNA sequence: TGTGCCTGGATGACATTCTCTGGAAACACCATATATTTT. Encoded protein: CAWMTFSGNTIYF.